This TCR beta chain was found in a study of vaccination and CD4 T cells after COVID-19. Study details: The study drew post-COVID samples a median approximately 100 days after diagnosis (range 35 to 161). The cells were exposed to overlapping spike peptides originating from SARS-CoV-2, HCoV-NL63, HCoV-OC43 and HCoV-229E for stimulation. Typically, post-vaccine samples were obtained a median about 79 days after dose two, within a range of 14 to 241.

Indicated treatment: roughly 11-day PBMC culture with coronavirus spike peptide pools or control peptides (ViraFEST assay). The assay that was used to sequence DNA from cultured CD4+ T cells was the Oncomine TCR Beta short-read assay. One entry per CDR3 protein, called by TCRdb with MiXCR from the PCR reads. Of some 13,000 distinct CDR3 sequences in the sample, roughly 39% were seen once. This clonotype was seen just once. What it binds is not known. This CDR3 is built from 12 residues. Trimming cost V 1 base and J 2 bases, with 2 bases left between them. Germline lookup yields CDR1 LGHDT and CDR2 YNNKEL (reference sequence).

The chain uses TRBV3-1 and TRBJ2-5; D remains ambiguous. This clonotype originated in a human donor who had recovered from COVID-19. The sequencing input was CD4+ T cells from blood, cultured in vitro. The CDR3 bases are TGTGCCAGCAGCCAAGTGCAAGAGACCCAGTACTTC. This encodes CASSQVQETQYF.